This T cell receptor beta chain was documented in a study of blood T cell repertoires in COVID-19. Overall study: The United States, Italy and Spain supplied acute and convalescent COVID-19 samples. Sample material is recorded as cDNA or gDNA derived from T cells, B-cell-depleted T cells, or PBMCs.

Under the authors' procedure: The authors estimated nucleated cell counts from reference gene primer amplification. Only in-frame clones appear in the TCRdb table, and some are missing; sequencing was by immunoSEQ multiplex PCR. D and trimming were read from the DNA, whereas the V and J calls and clone size are those reported in that table. Among about 25,000 clones listed, around 75% were seen once. V lost 3 bases to trimming and J lost 15 bases; unmatched junction nucleotides: 6. CDR3 length equals 14 residues. Germline CDR1 is SNHLY and CDR2 is FYNNEI. The chain couples TRBV2 to TRBJ2-1; 15 bases agree with TRBD2. Sample: peripheral blood. The clonotype originates from a woman older than 75 with acute or convalescent COVID-19. For the CDR3, the DNA is TGTGCCAGCAGTGAGGGACTAGCGGGAGGAACATGGTTCTTC. Translation: CASSEGLAGGTWFF.